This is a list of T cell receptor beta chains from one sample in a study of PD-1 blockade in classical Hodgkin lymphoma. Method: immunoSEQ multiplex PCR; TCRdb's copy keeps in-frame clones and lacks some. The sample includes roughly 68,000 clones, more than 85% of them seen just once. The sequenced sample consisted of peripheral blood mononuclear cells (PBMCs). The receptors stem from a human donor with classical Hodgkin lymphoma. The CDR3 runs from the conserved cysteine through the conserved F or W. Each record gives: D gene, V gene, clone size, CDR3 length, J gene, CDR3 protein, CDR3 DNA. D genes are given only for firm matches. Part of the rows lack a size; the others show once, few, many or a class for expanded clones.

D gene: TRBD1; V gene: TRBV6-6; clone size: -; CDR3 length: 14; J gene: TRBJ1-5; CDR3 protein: CASSATGGNQPQHF; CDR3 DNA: TGTGCCAGCAGTGCGACAGGGGGCAATCAGCCCCAGCATTTT
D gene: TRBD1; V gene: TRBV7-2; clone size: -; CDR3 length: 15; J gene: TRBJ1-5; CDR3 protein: CASSSRQGSNQPQHF; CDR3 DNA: TGTGCCAGCAGCTCTAGACAGGGGAGCAATCAGCCCCAGCATTTT
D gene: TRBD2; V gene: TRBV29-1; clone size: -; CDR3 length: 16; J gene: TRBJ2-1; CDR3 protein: CSVEGRHGGTYNEQFF; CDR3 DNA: TGCAGCGTTGAAGGACGCCACGGGGGGACCTACAATGAGCAGTTCTTC
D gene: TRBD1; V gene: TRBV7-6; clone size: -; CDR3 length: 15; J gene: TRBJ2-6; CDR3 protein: CASSIRGPGANVLTF; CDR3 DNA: TGTGCCAGCAGCATAAGGGGGCCTGGGGCCAACGTCCTGACTTTC
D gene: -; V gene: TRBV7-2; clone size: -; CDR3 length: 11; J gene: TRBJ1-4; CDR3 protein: CASSLQVNLFF; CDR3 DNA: TGTGCCAGCAGCTTACAGGTGAACCTGTTTTTT
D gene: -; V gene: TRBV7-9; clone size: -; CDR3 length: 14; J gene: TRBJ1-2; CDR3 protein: CASSLRGRVDGYTF; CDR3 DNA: TGTGCCAGCAGCTTACGTGGCAGGGTTGATGGCTACACCTTC
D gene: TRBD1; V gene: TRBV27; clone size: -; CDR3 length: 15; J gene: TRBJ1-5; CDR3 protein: CASSSTGRINQPQHF; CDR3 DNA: TGTGCCAGCAGTTCGACAGGGAGGATCAATCAGCCCCAGCATTTT
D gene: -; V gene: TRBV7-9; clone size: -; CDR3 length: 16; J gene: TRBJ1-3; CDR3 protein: CASSLERDFSGNTIYF; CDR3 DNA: TGTGCCAGCAGCTTAGAAAGGGATTTCTCTGGAAACACCATATATTTT
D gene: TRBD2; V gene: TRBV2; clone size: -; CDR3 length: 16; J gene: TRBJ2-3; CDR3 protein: CASFGGGSGGTDTQYF; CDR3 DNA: TGTGCCAGCTTTGGCGGGGGAAGTGGGGGCACAGATACGCAGTATTTT
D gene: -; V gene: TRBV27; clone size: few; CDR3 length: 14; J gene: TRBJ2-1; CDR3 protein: CASSALRRRNEQFF; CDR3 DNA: TGTGCCAGCAGTGCACTACGTCGTCGCAATGAGCAGTTCTTC
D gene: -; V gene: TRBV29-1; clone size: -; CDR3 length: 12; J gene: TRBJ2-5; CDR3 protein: CSVYSQEETQYF; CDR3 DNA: TGCAGCGTTTACAGTCAGGAAGAGACCCAGTACTTC
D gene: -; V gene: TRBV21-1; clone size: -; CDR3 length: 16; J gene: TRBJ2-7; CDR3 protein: CASRLSGTAPPYEQYF; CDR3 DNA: TGTGCCAGCAGACTATCCGGGACAGCCCCTCCCTACGAGCAGTACTTC
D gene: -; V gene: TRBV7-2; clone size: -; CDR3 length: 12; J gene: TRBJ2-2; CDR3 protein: CASSLVLGELFF; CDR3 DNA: TGTGCCAGCAGCTTAGTTCTTGGGGAGCTGTTTTTT
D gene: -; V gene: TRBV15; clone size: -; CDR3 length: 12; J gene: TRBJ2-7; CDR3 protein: CATSRDGYEQYF; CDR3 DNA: TGTGCCACCAGCAGGGATGGCTACGAGCAGTACTTC
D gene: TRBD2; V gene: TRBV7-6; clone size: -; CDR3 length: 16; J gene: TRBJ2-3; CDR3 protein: CASSLGLAGLADTQYF; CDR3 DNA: TGTGCCAGCAGCCTGGGACTAGCTGGATTGGCAGATACGCAGTATTTT
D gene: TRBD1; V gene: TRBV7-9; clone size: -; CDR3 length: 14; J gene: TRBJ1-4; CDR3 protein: CASSSAGGAEKLFF; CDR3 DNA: TGTGCCAGCAGCTCGGCAGGGGGCGCAGAAAAACTGTTTTTT
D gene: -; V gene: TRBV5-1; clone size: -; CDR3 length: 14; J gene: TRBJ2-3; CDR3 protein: CASSREGAGDTQYF; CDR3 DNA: TGCGCCAGCAGCCGGGAGGGGGCGGGAGATACGCAGTATTTT
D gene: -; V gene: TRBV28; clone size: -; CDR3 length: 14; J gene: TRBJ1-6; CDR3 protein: CASIEGGIYSPLHF; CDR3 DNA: TGTGCCAGCATCGAGGGGGGGATCTATTCACCCCTCCACTTT
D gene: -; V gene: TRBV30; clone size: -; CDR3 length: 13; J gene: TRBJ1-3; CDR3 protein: CAWSLVSGNTIYF; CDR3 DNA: TGTGCCTGGAGTTTAGTCTCTGGAAACACCATATATTTT
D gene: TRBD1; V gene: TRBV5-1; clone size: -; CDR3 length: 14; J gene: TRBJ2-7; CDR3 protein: CASSSTGGSYEQYF; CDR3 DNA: TGCGCCAGCAGCTCGACAGGGGGGTCCTACGAGCAGTACTTC
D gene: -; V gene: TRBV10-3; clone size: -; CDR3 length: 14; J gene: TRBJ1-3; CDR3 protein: CAISPGGTGNTIYF; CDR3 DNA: TGTGCCATCAGTCCGGGAGGGACTGGAAACACCATATATTTT
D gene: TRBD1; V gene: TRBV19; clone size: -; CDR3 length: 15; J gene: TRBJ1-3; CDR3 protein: CASSTGQSSGNTIYF; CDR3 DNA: TGTGCCAGTAGTACGGGACAGAGCTCTGGAAACACCATATATTTT
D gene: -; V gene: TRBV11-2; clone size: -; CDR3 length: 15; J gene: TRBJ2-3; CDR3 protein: CASSLGRGKADTQYF; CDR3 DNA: TGTGCCAGCAGCTTGGGCAGGGGTAAGGCAGATACGCAGTATTTT
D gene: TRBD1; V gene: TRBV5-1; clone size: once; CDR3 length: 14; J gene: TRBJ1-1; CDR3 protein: CASSEGTGNTEAFF; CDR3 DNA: TGCGCCAGCAGCGAGGGGACAGGGAACACTGAAGCTTTCTTT
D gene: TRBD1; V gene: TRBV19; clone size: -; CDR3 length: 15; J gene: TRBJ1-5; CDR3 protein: CASSIGGQGGQPQHF; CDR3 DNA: TGTGCCAGTAGTATCGGTGGGCAGGGGGGTCAGCCCCAGCATTTT
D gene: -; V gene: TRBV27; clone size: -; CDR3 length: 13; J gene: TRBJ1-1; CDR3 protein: CASSFSMNTEAFF; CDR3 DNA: TGTGCCAGCAGTTTCAGTATGAACACTGAAGCTTTCTTT
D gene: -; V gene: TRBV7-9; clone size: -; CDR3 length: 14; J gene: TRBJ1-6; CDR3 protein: CASSPDSYNSPLHF; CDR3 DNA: TGTGCCAGCAGTCCAGACAGTTATAATTCACCCCTCCACTTT
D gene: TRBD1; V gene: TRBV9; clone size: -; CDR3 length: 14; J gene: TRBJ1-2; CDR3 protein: CASSVGTGARGYTF; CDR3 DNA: TGTGCCAGCAGCGTAGGGACAGGCGCCCGGGGCTACACCTTC
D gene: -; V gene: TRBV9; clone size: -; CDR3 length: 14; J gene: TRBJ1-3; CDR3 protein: CASSRGSSGNTIYF; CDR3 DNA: TGTGCCAGCAGTAGGGGGAGCTCTGGAAACACCATATATTTT
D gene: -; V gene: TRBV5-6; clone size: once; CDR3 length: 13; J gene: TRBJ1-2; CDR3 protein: CASSLGQNYGYTF; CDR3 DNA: TGTGCCAGCAGCTTGGGACAGAACTATGGCTACACCTTC
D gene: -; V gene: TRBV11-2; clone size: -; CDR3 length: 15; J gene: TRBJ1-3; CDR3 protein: CASSPYRLSGNTIYF; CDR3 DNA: TGTGCCAGCAGCCCCTACAGGTTATCCGGAAACACCATATATTTT
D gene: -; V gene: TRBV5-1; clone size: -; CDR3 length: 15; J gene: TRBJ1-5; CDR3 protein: CASSPDGGGNQPQHF; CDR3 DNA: TGCGCCAGCAGCCCGGATGGGGGCGGAAATCAGCCCCAGCATTTT
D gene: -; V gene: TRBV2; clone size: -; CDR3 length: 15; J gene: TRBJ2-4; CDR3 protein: CASSPPRITSTTQYF; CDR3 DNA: TGTGCCAGCAGTCCCCCCCGAATAACTAGCACGACTCAGTACTTC
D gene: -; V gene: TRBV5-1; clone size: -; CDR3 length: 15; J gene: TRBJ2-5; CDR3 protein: CASSPYPGNQETQYF; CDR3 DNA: TGCGCCAGCAGCCCCTATCCGGGGAATCAAGAGACCCAGTACTTC
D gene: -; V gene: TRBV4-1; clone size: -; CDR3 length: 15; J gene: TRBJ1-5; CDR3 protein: CASSQEARYNQPQHF; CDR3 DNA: TGCGCCAGCAGCCAAGAGGCAAGGTACAATCAGCCCCAGCATTTT
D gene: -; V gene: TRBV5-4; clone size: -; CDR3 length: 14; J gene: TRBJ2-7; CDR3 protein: CASSLKTGRNEQYF; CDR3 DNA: TGTGCCAGCAGCCTGAAGACAGGGAGGAACGAGCAGTACTTC
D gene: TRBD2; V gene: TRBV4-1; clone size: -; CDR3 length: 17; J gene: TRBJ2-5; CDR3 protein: CASSQDRRAGGFETQYF; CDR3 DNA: TGCGCCAGCAGCCAAGATCGGCGAGCGGGGGGGTTCGAGACCCAGTACTTC
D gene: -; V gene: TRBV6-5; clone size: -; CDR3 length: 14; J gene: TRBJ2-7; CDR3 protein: CASSHGGELDEQYF; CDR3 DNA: TGTGCCAGCAGCCACGGGGGAGAACTTGACGAGCAGTACTTC
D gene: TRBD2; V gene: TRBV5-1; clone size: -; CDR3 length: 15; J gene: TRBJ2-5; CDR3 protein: CASSPELAGIETQYF; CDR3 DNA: TGCGCCAGCAGCCCTGAGCTAGCGGGGATCGAGACCCAGTACTTC
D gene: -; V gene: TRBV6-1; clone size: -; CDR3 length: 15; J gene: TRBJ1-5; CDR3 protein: CASREIGNSNQPQHF; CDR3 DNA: TGTGCCAGCAGGGAAATTGGAAATAGCAATCAGCCCCAGCATTTT
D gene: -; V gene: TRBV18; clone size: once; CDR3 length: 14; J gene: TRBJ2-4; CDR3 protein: CASSPGGGGNIQYF; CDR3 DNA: TGTGCCAGCTCACCGGGAGGAGGCGGAAACATTCAGTACTTC
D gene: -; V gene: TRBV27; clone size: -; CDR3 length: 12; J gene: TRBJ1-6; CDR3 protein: CASSSGHTPLHF; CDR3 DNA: TGTGCCAGCAGTTCGGGGCATACACCCCTCCACTTT
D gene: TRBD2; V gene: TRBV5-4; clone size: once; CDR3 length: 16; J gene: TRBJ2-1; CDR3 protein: CASSLGGLAGENEQFF; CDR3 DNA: TGTGCCAGCAGCTTGGGGGGACTAGCGGGAGAAAATGAGCAGTTCTTC
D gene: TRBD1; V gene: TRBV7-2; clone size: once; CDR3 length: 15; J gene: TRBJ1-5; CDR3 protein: CASSGPGQRNQPQHF; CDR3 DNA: TGTGCCAGCAGCGGACCGGGACAGCGTAATCAGCCCCAGCATTTT
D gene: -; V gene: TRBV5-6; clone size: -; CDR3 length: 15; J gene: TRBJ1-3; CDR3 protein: CASSLGQGRGNTIYF; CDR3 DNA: TGTGCCAGCAGCTTGGGGCAGGGACGTGGAAACACCATATATTTT
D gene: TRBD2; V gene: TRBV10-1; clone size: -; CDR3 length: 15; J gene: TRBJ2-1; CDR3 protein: CASSESGLTYNEQFF; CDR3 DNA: TGCGCCAGCAGTGAGTCGGGACTAACCTACAATGAGCAGTTCTTC